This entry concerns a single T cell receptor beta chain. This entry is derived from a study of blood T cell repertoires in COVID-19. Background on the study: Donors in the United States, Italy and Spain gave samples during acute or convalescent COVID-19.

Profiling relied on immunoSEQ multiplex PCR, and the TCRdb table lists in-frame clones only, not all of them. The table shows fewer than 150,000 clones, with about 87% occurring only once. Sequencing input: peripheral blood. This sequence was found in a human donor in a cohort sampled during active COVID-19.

The CDR3 region has the DNA TGTGCCAGCATACGGGACAGGGGCTCTGGAAACACCATATATTTT. This gives the protein CASIRDRGSGNTIYF. The rearrangement links TRBV28 to TRBJ1-3; 10 nucleotides match TRBD1. The germline V gene has CDR1 MDHEN and CDR2 SYDVKM. V was clipped by 7 bases and J by 0 bases; unmatched bases: 3. The CDR3 runs 15 residues.